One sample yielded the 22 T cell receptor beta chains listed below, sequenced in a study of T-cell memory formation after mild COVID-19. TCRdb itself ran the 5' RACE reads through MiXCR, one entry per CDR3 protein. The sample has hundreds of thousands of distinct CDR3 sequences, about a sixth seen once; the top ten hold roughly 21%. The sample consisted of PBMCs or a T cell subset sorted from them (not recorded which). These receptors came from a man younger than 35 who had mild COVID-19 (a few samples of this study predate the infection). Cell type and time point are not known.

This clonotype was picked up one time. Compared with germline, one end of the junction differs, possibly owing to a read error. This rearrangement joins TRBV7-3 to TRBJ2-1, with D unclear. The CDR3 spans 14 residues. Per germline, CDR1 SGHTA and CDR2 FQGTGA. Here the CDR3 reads CASSPSQSYDEQFF. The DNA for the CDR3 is TGTGCCAGCAGCCCGTCCCAGTCCTACGATGAGCAGTTCTTC.

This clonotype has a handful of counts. The CDR3 loop is CSALGQTSNQPQHF. CDR3 sequence (DNA): TGCAGTGCGCTAGGACAGACTTCTAATCAGCCCCAGCATTTT. The chain is built from TRBV20-1 and TRBJ1-5; maybe TRBD1 (6 bases). The germline V gene encodes CDR1 DFQATT and CDR2 SNEGSKA (reference sequence). Trimming cost V 6 bases and J 4 bases, with 16 bases left between them. The CDR3 is made up of 14 amino acids.

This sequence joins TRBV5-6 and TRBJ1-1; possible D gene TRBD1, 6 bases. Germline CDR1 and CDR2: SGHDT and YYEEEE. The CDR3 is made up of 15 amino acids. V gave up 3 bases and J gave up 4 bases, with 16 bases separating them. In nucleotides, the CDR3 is TGTGCCAGCAGCTCGGCCCCGGGGGCAGGCACTGAAGCTTTCTTT. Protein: CASSSAPGAGTEAFF.

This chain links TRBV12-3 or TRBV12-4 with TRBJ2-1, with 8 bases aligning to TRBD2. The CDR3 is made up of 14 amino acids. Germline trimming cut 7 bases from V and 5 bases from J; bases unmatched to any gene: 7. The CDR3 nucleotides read TGTGCCAGCACCCGCAGCGGGGGCAACAATGAGCAGTTCTTC. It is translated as CASTRSGGNNEQFF.

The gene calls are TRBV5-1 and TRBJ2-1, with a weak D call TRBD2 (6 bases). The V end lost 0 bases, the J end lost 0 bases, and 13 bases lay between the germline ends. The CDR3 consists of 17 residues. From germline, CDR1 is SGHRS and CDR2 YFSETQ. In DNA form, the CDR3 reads TGCGCCAGCAGCTTGGGGGCCGGGACTGACTCCTACAATGAGCAGTTCTTC. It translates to CASSLGAGTDSYNEQFF.

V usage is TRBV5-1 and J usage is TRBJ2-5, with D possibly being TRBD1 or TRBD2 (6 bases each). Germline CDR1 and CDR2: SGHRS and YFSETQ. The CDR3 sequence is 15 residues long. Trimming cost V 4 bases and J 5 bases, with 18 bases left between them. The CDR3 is CASSPGLGGEETQYF. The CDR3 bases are TGCGCCAGCAGCCCTGGGTTGGGGGGCGAGGAGACCCAGTACTTC.

CDR3: CASSATSGTGKTRTDTQYF. The CDR3 DNA follows: TGTGCCAGCTCTGCAACCTCCGGGACAGGCAAAACCCGCACAGATACGCAGTATTTT. J is TRBJ2-3 and V is TRBV18; TRBD1 matches at 8 bases. Germline V CDR1 and CDR2: KGHSH, LQKENI. The CDR3 runs 19 residues. The ends lost 6 bases at V and 1 base at J; junction bases unmatched: 18.

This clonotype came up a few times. CDR3 amino acids: CASSLEQEPRGYSPLHF. CDR3 nucleotides: TGTGCCAGCAGCTTGGAGCAGGAACCCCGAGGATATTCACCCCTCCACTTT. The rearrangement uses TRBV7-6 and TRBJ1-6; D is uncertain. Trimming cost V 3 bases and J 8 bases, with 20 bases left between them. Germline V gene sequence: CDR1 SGHVS, CDR2 FNYEAQ. The CDR3 runs 17 residues.

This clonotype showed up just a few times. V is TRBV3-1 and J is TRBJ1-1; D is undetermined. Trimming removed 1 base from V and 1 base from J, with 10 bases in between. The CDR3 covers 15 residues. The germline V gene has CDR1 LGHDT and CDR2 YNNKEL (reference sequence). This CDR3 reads CASSQVVSRNTEAFF. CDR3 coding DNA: TGTGCCAGCAGCCAAGTAGTCTCTAGGAACACTGAAGCTTTCTTT.

CDR3 in amino acids: CASSLGTGQGYEQYF. The CDR3 region has the DNA TGTGCCAGCAGCTTAGGAACCGGACAGGGCTACGAGCAGTACTTC. The gene calls are TRBV13 and TRBJ2-7, with TRBD1 matching 8 bases. The CDR3 totals 15 residues. CDR1 PRHDT and CDR2 FYEKMQ come from the germline V gene (reference sequence). The J segment lost 3 bases and the V segment lost 0 bases, leaving 4 bases of the junction unmatched.

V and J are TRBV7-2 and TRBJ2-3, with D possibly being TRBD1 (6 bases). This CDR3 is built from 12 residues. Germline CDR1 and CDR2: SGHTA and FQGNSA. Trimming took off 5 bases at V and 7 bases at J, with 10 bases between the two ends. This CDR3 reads CASSPQGHTQYF. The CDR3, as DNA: TGTGCCAGCAGCCCACAGGGTCATACGCAGTATTTT.

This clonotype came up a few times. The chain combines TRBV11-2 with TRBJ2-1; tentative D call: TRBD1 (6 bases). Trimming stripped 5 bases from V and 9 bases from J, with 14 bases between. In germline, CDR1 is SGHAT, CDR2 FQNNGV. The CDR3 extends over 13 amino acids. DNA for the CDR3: TGTGCCAGCAGCCTTCCAGGGGAGTCTGAGCAGTTCTTC. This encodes CASSLPGESEQFF.

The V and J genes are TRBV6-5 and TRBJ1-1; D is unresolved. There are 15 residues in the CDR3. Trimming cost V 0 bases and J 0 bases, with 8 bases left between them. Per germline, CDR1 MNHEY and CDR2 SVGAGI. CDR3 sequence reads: CASSYSGTMNTEAFF. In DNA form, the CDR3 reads TGTGCCAGCAGTTACTCTGGCACTATGAACACTGAAGCTTTCTTT.

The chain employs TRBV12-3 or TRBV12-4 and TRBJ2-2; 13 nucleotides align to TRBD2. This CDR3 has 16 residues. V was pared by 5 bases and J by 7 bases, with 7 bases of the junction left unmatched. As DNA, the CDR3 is TGTGCCAGCAGTCCCACTAGCGGGGGGGCGGTCGGGGAGCTGTTTTTT. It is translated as CASSPTSGGAVGELFF.

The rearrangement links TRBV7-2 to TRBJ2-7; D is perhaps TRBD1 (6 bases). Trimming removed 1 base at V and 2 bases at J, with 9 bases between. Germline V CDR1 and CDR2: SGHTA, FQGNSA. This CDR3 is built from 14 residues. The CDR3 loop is CASSLEQGPYEQYV. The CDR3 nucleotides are TGTGCCAGCAGCTTAGAACAGGGCCCCTACGAGCAGTACGTC.

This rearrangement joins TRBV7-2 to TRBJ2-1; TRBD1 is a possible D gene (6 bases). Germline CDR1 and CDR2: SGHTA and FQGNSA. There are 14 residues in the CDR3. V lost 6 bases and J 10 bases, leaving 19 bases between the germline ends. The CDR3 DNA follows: TGTGCCAGCAGTACAGGTACAGGGCCAGGGGAGCAGTTCTTC. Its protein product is CASSTGTGPGEQFF.

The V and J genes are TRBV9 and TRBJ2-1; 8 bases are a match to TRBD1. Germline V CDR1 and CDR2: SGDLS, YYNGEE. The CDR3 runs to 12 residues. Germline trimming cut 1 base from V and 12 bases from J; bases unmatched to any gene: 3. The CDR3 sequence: CASSVSGTGQFF. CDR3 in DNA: TGTGCCAGCAGCGTATCTGGGACAGGGCAGTTCTTC.

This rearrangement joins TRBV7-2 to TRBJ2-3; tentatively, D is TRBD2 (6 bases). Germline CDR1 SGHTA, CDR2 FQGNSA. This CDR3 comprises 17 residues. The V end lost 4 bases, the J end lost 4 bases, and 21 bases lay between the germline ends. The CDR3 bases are TGTGCCAGCAGCTCAGACCTACTAGCTTTTGTGGCAGATACGCAGTATTTT. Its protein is CASSSDLLAFVADTQYF. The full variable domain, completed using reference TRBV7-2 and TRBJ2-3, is GAGVSQSPSNKVTEKGKDVELRCDPISGHTALYWYRQSLGQGLEFLIYFQGNSAPDKSGLPSDRFSAERTGGSVSTLTIQRTQQEDSAVYLCASSSDLLAFVADTQYFGPGTRLTVL.

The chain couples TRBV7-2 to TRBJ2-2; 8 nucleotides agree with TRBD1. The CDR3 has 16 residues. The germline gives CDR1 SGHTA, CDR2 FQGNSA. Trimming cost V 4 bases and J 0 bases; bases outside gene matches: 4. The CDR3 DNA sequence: TGTGCCAGCAGCTGGACGGGACAGGCGAACACCGGGGAGCTGTTTTTT. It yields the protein CASSWTGQANTGELFF.

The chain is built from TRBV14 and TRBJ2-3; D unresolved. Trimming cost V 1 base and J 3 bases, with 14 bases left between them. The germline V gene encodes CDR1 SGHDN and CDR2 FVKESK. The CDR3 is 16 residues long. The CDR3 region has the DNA TGTGCCAGCAGCCAAGGAGCCCCAAGCAGGACAGATACGCAGTATTTT. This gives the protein CASSQGAPSRTDTQYF.

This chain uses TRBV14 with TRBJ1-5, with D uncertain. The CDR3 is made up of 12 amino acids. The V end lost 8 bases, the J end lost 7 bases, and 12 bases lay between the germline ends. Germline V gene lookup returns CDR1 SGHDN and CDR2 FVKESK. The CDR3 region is CASRPLIQPQHF. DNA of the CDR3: TGTGCCAGCCGACCCCTCATCCAGCCCCAGCATTTT.

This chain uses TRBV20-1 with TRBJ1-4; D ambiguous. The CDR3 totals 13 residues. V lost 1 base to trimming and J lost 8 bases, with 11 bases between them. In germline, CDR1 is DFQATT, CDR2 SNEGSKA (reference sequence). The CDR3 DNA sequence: TGCAGTGCTAGAGTAGGTGGTCAGGAAAAACTGTTTTTT. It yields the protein CSARVGGQEKLFF.